This T cell receptor (beta chain) was captured by sequencing in a study of blood T cell repertoires in COVID-19. Study context: Collection of acute and convalescent COVID-19 samples took place in the United States, Italy and Spain.

Sequenced by immunoSEQ multiplex PCR; TCRdb stores in-frame clones only, minus some. In the table there are some 270,000 clones, nearly 90% of which are singletons. CDR1 is SEHNR and CDR2 is FQNEAQ in the germline V gene (reference sequence). This CDR3 comprises 14 residues. V lost 5 bases to trimming and J lost 6 bases, with 16 bases between them. Everyone who took part was 18 to 89 years old, and they came from about two dozen US areas. Clinical history reported by participants formed the basis on which cohorts were assigned. Recovery meant two consecutive negative NP/OP PCR tests, professional clearance, or resolved symptoms.

The receptor was derived from a woman aged 55-75 years who had recovered from COVID-19. The chain carries TRBV7-9 and TRBJ1-1; a weak D match, TRBD1 (6 bases). Sequences were obtained from PBMCs or T cells enriched from blood (not recorded which). CDR3 sequence (DNA): TGTGCCAGCAGCAACCGGGACACCAATGCTGAAGCTTTCTTT. Its protein is CASSNRDTNAEAFF.